The T cell receptor beta chain described here comes from a study of T cells expressing NK-cell markers. Across the study: HCMV seropositivity marked most of the eight sequenced donors; one was seronegative. The study, taken as a whole, reports: NKG2C+ dominant clonotype frequencies in about 6 donors were about 1.0-8% of CD8+ T cells.

5'RACE template switching built TCR beta cDNA with unique molecular identifiers. After re-calling the 5' RACE reads, TCRdb lists one entry per CDR3 protein, DNA absent. This repertoire includes roughly 170,000 distinct CDR3 sequences. This CDR3 has 15 residues. In germline, CDR1 is DFQATT, CDR2 SNEGSKA (reference sequence). Remarks on this clonotype: Its matching antigen is unknown.

The material sequenced was blood T cells: a sorted CD56 or NKG2C T cell subset, CD4+ or CD8+ T cells, or bulk PBMC T cells (not recorded which). The receptor's source is a woman between 18 and 70 years old in good health. The chain joins TRBV20-1 to TRBJ2-5; the D gene TCRdb calls, TRBD1, cannot be checked with no DNA. The CDR3 here is CSARRLRDHQETQYF.